One sample yielded the 23 T cell receptor beta chains listed below, sequenced in a study of early T cells in non-severe SARS-CoV-2 infection (dated by TCRdb to about 2021). Libraries were prepared through 5' RACE. This sample was sequenced with a NextSeq 500. The public reads were reanalyzed by TCRdb: fastp trimming at Q25, MiXCR alignment, in-frame beta chains only. Rows with a matching CDR3 protein are joined into one entry that keeps the most common DNA and genes. This sample has 55,000 to 65,000 distinct CDR3 sequences in its table, and about 8.9% of those were observed once. Roughly a sixth of the sample rests with the top ten. The sequencing input was whole blood. The receptor source for this set is an adult who was a healthcare worker with PCR-confirmed SARS-CoV-2 infection or an uninfected control (not recorded which).

In this sample, this clonotype turned up many times. The rearrangement uses TRBV5-4 and TRBJ2-2, with 8 bases identical to TRBD2. The ends lost 4 bases at V and 4 bases at J; junction bases unmatched: 6. Per the germline V gene, CDR1 is SGHNT and CDR2 is YYREEE (reference sequence). This CDR3 has 15 residues. CDR3 residues: CASSMTLAGTGELFF. The DNA of the CDR3 is TGTGCCAGCAGCATGACCCTAGCGGGCACCGGGGAGCTGTTTTTT.

This clonotype was seen repeatedly, ten times or more. CDR3 coding DNA: TGTGCCAGCAGCTTGCCGGATTACCAAGAGACCCAGTACTTC. Amino acid sequence: CASSLPDYQETQYF. V gene TRBV5-6 combines with J gene TRBJ2-5; D not certain. The CDR3 contains 14 residues. Deletions cut 1 base from V and 0 bases from J, with 7 bases between. Germline V gene lookup returns CDR1 SGHDT and CDR2 YYEEEE.

This clonotype has a single count. The chain combines TRBV30 with TRBJ2-3; tentatively, D is TRBD1 or TRBD2 (5 bases each). V was clipped by 0 bases and J by 3 bases, with 10 bases between them. Germline-derived CDR1 and CDR2 are GTSNPN and SVGIG (reference sequence). CDR3 length: 14 residues. The CDR3, as DNA: TGTGCCTGGAGTGTCTATGGGGGTACAGATACGCAGTATTTT. It encodes CAWSVYGGTDTQYF.

The chain employs TRBV20-1 and TRBJ2-1; no reliable D call. With 6 bases removed from V and 4 bases from J, the gap between germline ends came to 7 bases. The CDR3 has 11 residues. The germline CDR1 and CDR2 sequences are DFQATT and SNEGSKA (reference sequence). The CDR3 protein is CSAEAYNEQFF. In DNA form, the CDR3 reads TGCAGTGCCGAGGCTTACAATGAGCAGTTCTTC.

At least ten counts were recorded for this clonotype. This rearrangement joins TRBV12-3 or TRBV12-4 to TRBJ1-4; TRBD1 might be the D (6 bases). The CDR3 totals 16 residues. V gave up 5 bases and J gave up 0 bases, with 13 bases separating them. The CDR3 DNA reads TGTGCCAGCAGTCCCAGGGACATTGCAACTAATGAAAAACTGTTTTTT. Translating it yields CASSPRDIATNEKLFF.

This sequence joins TRBV7-2 and TRBJ2-2, with D tentatively TRBD2 (6 bases). V shed 0 bases and J shed 6 bases, with 11 bases lying between them. This CDR3 is 15 amino acids long. CDR1 and CDR2 from the germline V gene are SGHTA and FQGNSA. CDR3 sequence reads: CASSLASPGAGELFF. The CDR3 DNA reads TGTGCCAGCAGCTTAGCTAGTCCGGGAGCCGGGGAGCTGTTTTTT.

This clonotype appeared many times. The chain is built from TRBV2 and TRBJ2-1; D is ambiguous. V was shortened by 0 bases and J by 6 bases, with 6 bases between the two germline ends. The CDR3 runs to 13 residues. Germline V CDR1 and CDR2: SNHLY, FYNNEI. The DNA for the CDR3 is TGTGCCAGCAGTGAAGCGGGGTCCAATGAGCAGTTCTTC. Its translation: CASSEAGSNEQFF.

This clonotype has more than one count but fewer than ten. The chain uses TRBV5-6 and TRBJ2-1; no clear D. Per germline, CDR1 SGHDT and CDR2 YYEEEE. Between the trimmed V and J ends, which lost 2 bases and 10 bases, there was a span of 10 bases. The CDR3 is 12 amino acids. CDR3 DNA: TGTGCCAGCAGCTTCATCCCCCAGGAGCAGTTCTTC. It is translated as CASSFIPQEQFF.

This clonotype was observed a few times. DNA for the CDR3: TGTGCCAGCAGTGTAATGGCAGGGGTCAGCTACGAGCAGTACTTC. It encodes CASSVMAGVSYEQYF. This chain links TRBV28 with TRBJ2-7; D is possibly TRBD1 (6 bases). The ends were cut back, 5 bases at V and 3 bases at J, with 17 bases in the middle. Germline CDR1 and CDR2: MDHEN and SYDVKM. This CDR3 spans 15 amino acids.

This clonotype was observed at least ten times. The rearrangement joins TRBV24-1 to TRBJ2-1, with D maybe TRBD2 (5 bases). Germline V lookup: CDR1 KGHDR, CDR2 SFDVKD. The CDR3 is 17 amino acids. Deletions cut 3 bases from V and 2 bases from J, with 16 bases between. The CDR3 loop is CATSDTKRSKAYNEQFF. The DNA for the CDR3 is TGTGCCACCAGTGATACCAAGCGGAGCAAAGCCTACAATGAGCAGTTCTTC.

The gene calls are TRBV28 and TRBJ2-5; 7 bases are shared with TRBD1. V lost 5 bases to trimming and J lost 0 bases; unmatched junction nucleotides: 18. Germline CDR1 MDHEN, CDR2 SYDVKM. This CDR3 contains 19 residues. The chain's CDR3 is CASSAPPLGRGQDQETQYF. The CDR3 nucleotides read TGTGCCAGCAGTGCCCCCCCGCTCGGAAGGGGGCAGGACCAAGAGACCCAGTACTTC. The full variable domain, in which reference TRBV28 and TRBJ2-5 provide the parts outside the CDR3, is DVKVTQSSRYLVKRTGEKVFLECVQDMDHENMFWYRQDPGLGLRLIYFSYDVKMKEKGDIPEGYSVSREKKERFSLILESASTNQTSMYLCASSAPPLGRGQDQETQYFGPGTRLLVL.

In its sample, this clonotype was seen many times. This rearrangement joins TRBV6-2 or TRBV6-3 to TRBJ1-6; D is possibly TRBD1 (6 bases). V was pared by 2 bases and J by 9 bases, with 11 bases between. CDR1 and CDR2 (germline): MNHEY, SVGEGT. CDR3 size: 14 residues. CDR3 amino acids: CASSYRGGGSPLHF. The CDR3 nucleotides are TGTGCCAGCAGTTACAGAGGGGGAGGTTCACCCCTCCACTTT.

V usage is TRBV19 and J usage is TRBJ2-5; D ambiguous. From germline, CDR1 is LNHDA and CDR2 SQIVND (reference sequence). V was trimmed by 3 bases and J by 2 bases, leaving 10 bases between them. The CDR3 covers 14 residues. In DNA form, the CDR3 reads TGTGCCAGTAGTATTAGACTGTCGCAAGAGACCCAGTACTTC. Its protein is CASSIRLSQETQYF.

This clonotype was seen many times. This chain joins TRBV6-2 or TRBV6-3 and TRBJ1-1, with D uncertain. With 2 bases removed from V and 7 bases from J, the gap between germline ends came to 8 bases. Germline-derived CDR1 and CDR2 are MNHEY and SVGEGT. The CDR3 is 12 residues long. CDR3 DNA: TGTGCCAGCAGTTACACTGGGGTTGAAGCTTTCTTT. Its protein product is CASSYTGVEAFF.

The V gene is TRBV28, the J gene TRBJ1-4; TRBD1 is a possible D gene (6 bases). Trimming removed 3 bases from V and 8 bases from J, with 13 bases in between. This CDR3 is built from 14 residues. Germline lookup yields CDR1 MDHEN and CDR2 SYDVKM. The CDR3: CASSFRPGVEKLFF. CDR3 nucleotide sequence: TGTGCCAGCAGTTTCCGGCCAGGGGTCGAAAAACTGTTTTTT. Filled out from reference TRBV28 and TRBJ1-4, the complete variable domain reads DVKVTQSSRYLVKRTGEKVFLECVQDMDHENMFWYRQDPGLGLRLIYFSYDVKMKEKGDIPEGYSVSREKKERFSLILESASTNQTSMYLCASSFRPGVEKLFFGSGTQLSVL.

This clonotype was counted a few times. CDR3 DNA: TGTGCCAGTACCGGGACAAAGAAGAGAACCCAGTACTTC. This gives the protein CASTGTKKRTQYF. The chain has TRBV27 and TRBJ2-5, with D tentatively TRBD1 (6 bases). The germline gives CDR1 MNHEY, CDR2 SMNVEV (reference sequence). This CDR3 is 13 amino acids long. V was clipped by 9 bases and J by 8 bases, with 19 bases between them.

The table lists this clonotype with many counts. This sequence joins TRBV24-1 and TRBJ2-2; weak D call: TRBD1 (5 bases). The CDR3 loop spans 18 amino acids. Germline-derived CDR1 and CDR2 are KGHDR and SFDVKD. Trimming removed 7 bases at V and 2 bases at J, with 22 bases between. CDR3 amino acids: CATSHSRTDSRNTGELFF. The CDR3 nucleotides are TGTGCCACCAGCCACTCTCGAACCGACAGTCGAAACACCGGGGAGCTGTTTTTT.

This clonotype has just a few counts. V gene TRBV7-9 combines with J gene TRBJ1-2, with TRBD1 as a possible D gene (5 bases). The germline V gene has CDR1 SEHNR and CDR2 FQNEAQ (reference sequence). CDR3 length: 14 amino acids. V dropped 0 bases and J dropped 10 bases, with 15 bases sitting between them. CDR3 in DNA: TGTGCCAGCAGCTTAGCAGGGGCAGAAAGCCCCTACACCTTC. Translation: CASSLAGAESPYTF.

This clonotype occurred many times. The chain uses TRBV3-1 and TRBJ1-2; D is unresolved. There are 12 residues in the CDR3. Germline CDR1 is LGHDT and CDR2 is YNNKEL (reference sequence). Between the trimmed V and J ends, which lost 2 bases and 7 bases, there was a span of 8 bases. CDR3 DNA: TGTGCCAGCAGCCAAACTTATCGTGGCTACACCTTC. It codes for CASSQTYRGYTF.

The table lists this clonotype with many counts. This chain links TRBV3-1 with TRBJ2-7; no clear D gene. The CDR3 has 15 amino acids. V lost 1 base, J lost 0 bases, and 10 bases lay in between. The V gene's germline CDR1 is LGHDT and CDR2 YNNKEL (reference sequence). The DNA of the CDR3 is TGTGCCAGCAGCCAAGGGTTCAGCCACTCCTACGAGCAGTACTTC. It encodes CASSQGFSHSYEQYF.

The chain has TRBV6-2 or TRBV6-3 and TRBJ2-5; perhaps D is TRBD1 or TRBD2 (5 bases each). Deletions cut 5 bases from V and 4 bases from J, with 26 bases between. Germline V CDR1 and CDR2: MNHEY, SVGEGT. The CDR3 runs to 18 residues. CDR3 DNA sequence: TGTGCCAGCAGTCCAGGGACCGCTAACAGTATATTGAGAGAGACCCAGTACTTC. It yields the protein CASSPGTANSILRETQYF.

This clonotype was counted many times. The chain uses TRBV6-5 and TRBJ2-2; TRBD2 matches at 7 bases. Germline V lookup: CDR1 MNHEY, CDR2 SVGAGI. Trimming removed 3 bases from V and 4 bases from J; junction bases left unmatched: 5. This CDR3 comprises 15 residues. The CDR3 sequence is CASSYSAGVTGELFF. CDR3 nucleotide sequence: TGTGCCAGCAGTTATTCTGCGGGAGTCACCGGGGAGCTGTTTTTT.

The chain has TRBV9 and TRBJ2-3; no clear D. CDR1 SGDLS and CDR2 YYNGEE come from the germline V gene. The CDR3 is 12 amino acids. Deletions cut 0 bases from V and 5 bases from J, with 4 bases between. DNA for the CDR3: TGTGCCAGCAGCGTAGCGGGAGATACGCAGTATTTT. Protein product: CASSVAGDTQYF.